The 9 T cell receptor beta chains reported below all come from one sample, sequenced in a study of long-term antiretroviral therapy in people with HIV. Survey-level immunoSEQ v3.0 assays were run. Sequencing was performed with immunoSEQ multiplex PCR; in TCRdb, only in-frame clones are kept and a portion is missing. Here the sample spans approximately 32,000 clones, 83% being singletons. The source material was unsorted PBMCs, sampled 0.4 years before starting antiretroviral therapy. The source is a man aged 18 to 29 with HIV.

The chain uses TRBV5-1 and TRBJ2-5; the match to TRBD2 covers 8 bases. The germline V gene has CDR1 SGHRS and CDR2 YFSETQ. CDR3 length: 16 residues. Trimming removed 4 bases from V and 4 bases from J; junction bases left unmatched: 12. The CDR3 spells CASSLAGRGFGETQYF. The DNA for the CDR3 is TGCGCCAGCAGCCTGGCCGGGAGGGGGTTCGGAGAGACCCAGTACTTC.

V is TRBV4-1 and J is TRBJ2-7, with a tentative D call TRBD2 (6 bases). Germline loops: CDR1 MGHRA, CDR2 YSYEKL. This CDR3 has 15 amino acids. Trimming left V 0 bases short and J 4 bases short, with 13 bases between. The CDR3 DNA reads TGCGCCAGCAGCCAAGATAGAGATAGCGGTTACGAGCAGTACTTC. This codes for CASSQDRDSGYEQYF.

This chain links TRBV5-6 with TRBJ1-2, with D uncertain. Trimming took off 3 bases at V and 0 bases at J, with 9 bases between the two ends. The CDR3 is 14 residues long. From germline, CDR1 is SGHDT and CDR2 YYEEEE. The CDR3 region is CASSWGGANYGYTF. Here the CDR3 DNA reads TGTGCCAGCAGCTGGGGTGGAGCTAACTATGGCTACACCTTC.

The V and J genes are TRBV4-3 and TRBJ2-7, with D uncertain. Germline lookup yields CDR1 LGHNA and CDR2 YSLEER. V dropped 0 bases and J dropped 3 bases, with 12 bases sitting between them. The CDR3 length is 15 residues. This CDR3 reads CASSQDRLGLYEQYF. CDR3 bases: TGCGCCAGCAGCCAAGATAGATTAGGTCTCTACGAGCAGTACTTC.

This chain connects TRBV14 to TRBJ1-2; TRBD1 matches at 8 bases. Germline V gene lookup returns CDR1 SGHDN and CDR2 FVKESK. The CDR3 extends over 18 amino acids. Trimming at V came to 1 base and at J to 5 bases, leaving 15 bases not matched to a gene. CDR3 protein: CASSQGSRGRGPRYGYTF. The DNA of the CDR3 is TGTGCCAGCAGCCAAGGATCCAGGGGGCGAGGACCCAGATATGGCTACACCTTC.

This sequence joins TRBV18 and TRBJ2-3; D possibly corresponds to TRBD1 (6 bases). The germline V gene encodes CDR1 KGHSH and CDR2 LQKENI. The CDR3 has 18 residues. V lost 5 bases, J lost 4 bases, and 25 bases lay in between. CDR3 in amino acids: CASSSSQGPGDKADTQYF. Written as DNA, the CDR3 is TGTGCCAGCTCATCCTCCCAGGGTCCAGGGGATAAGGCAGATACGCAGTATTTT. Variable domain in full (rest from reference TRBV18 and TRBJ2-3): NAGVMQNPRHLVRRRGQEARLRCSPMKGHSHVYWYRQLPEEGLKFMVYLQKENIIDESGMPKERFSAEFPKEGPSILRIQQVVRGDSAAYFCASSSSQGPGDKADTQYFGPGTRLTVL.

The J gene is TRBJ2-1, the V gene TRBV4-2, with D perhaps matching TRBD2 (6 bases). CDR3 size: 14 residues. Germline assignment: CDR1 LGHNA and CDR2 YNFKEQ. Trimming stripped 1 base from V and 2 bases from J, with 6 bases between. For the CDR3, the DNA is TGTGCCAGCAGCCAAGGGGGGGCCTACAATGAGCAGTTCTTC. Protein: CASSQGGAYNEQFF.

This chain joins TRBV6-4 and TRBJ2-7; TRBD2 matches at 9 bases. CDR3 length: 17 residues. CDR1 is MRHNA, CDR2 SNTAGT, per germline. V lost 8 bases to trimming and J lost 2 bases; unmatched junction nucleotides: 16. The CDR3 DNA is TGTGCCAGCGGGAGGAAAGCGGGAGGCTTTGGACCCTACGAGCAGTACTTC. Translation gives CASGRKAGGFGPYEQYF.

V and J are TRBV7-9 and TRBJ2-3; TRBD1 is a possible D gene (6 bases). There are 15 residues in the CDR3. CDR1 is SEHNR, CDR2 FQNEAQ, per germline (reference sequence). V was clipped by 5 bases and J by 5 bases, with 17 bases between them. The CDR3 nucleotides are TGTGCCAGCAGCGGCATTGTAGGGGGAAGAGATACGCAGTATTTT. This codes for CASSGIVGGRDTQYF. Combining the CDR3 with reference TRBV7-9 and TRBJ2-3 gives the whole variable domain DTGVSQNPRHKITKRGQNVTFRCDPISEHNRLYWYRQTLGQGPEFLTYFQNEAQLEKSRLLSDRFSAERPKGSFSTLEIQRTEQGDSAMYLCASSGIVGGRDTQYFGPGTRLTVL.